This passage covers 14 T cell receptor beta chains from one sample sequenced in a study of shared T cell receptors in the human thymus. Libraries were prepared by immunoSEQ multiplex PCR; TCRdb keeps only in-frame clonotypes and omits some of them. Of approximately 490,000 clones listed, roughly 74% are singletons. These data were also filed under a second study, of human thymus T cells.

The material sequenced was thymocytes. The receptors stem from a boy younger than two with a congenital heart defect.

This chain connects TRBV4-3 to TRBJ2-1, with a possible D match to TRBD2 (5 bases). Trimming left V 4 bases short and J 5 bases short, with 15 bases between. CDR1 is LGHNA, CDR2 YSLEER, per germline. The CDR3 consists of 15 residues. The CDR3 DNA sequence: TGCGCCAGCAGCCTGTTAAGCGGAGGCGACAATGAGCAGTTCTTC. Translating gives CASSLLSGGDNEQFF.

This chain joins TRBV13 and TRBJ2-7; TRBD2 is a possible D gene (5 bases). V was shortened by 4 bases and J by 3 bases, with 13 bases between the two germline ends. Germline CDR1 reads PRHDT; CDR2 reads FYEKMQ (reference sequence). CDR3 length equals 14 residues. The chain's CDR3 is CASSSAAVGYEQYF. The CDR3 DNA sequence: TGTGCCAGCAGCTCGGCAGCGGTTGGCTACGAGCAGTACTTC.

The chain's CDR3 is CASSLVAYQNTGELFF. The CDR3 DNA sequence: TGTGCCAGCAGCTTAGTCGCCTATCAGAACACCGGGGAGCTGTTTTTT. J is TRBJ2-2 and V is TRBV7-8; D is unresolved. Looked up from germline, CDR1 is SGHVS and CDR2 is FQNEAQ. This CDR3 has 16 residues. Deletions cut 1 base from V and 1 base from J, with 10 bases between.

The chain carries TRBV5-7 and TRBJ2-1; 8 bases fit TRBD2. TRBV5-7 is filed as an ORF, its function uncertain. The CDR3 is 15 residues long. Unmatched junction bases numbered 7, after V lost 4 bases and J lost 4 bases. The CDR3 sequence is CASSLGKREYNEQFF. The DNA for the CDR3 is TGTGCCAGCAGCCTTGGGAAGCGGGAGTACAATGAGCAGTTCTTC.

The CDR3 sequence is CASSCLGLARKTDTQYF. As DNA, the CDR3 is TGTGCCAGCAGCTGTCTGGGACTAGCTAGGAAGACAGATACGCAGTATTTT. J is TRBJ2-3 and V is TRBV7-9; 9 bases are a match to TRBD2. Germline assignment: CDR1 SEHNR and CDR2 FQNEAQ (reference sequence). The CDR3 length is 17 residues. V shed 4 bases, J shed 3 bases, and the junction held 11 bases outside the gene matches.

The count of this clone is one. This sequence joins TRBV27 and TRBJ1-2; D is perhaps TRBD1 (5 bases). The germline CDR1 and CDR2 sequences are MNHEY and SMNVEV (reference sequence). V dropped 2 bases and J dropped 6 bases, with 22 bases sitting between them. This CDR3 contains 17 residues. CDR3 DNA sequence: TGTGCCAGCAGTTTAGTTAGGCATCGGACACACACTGATGGCTACACCTTC. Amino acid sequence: CASSLVRHRTHTDGYTF.

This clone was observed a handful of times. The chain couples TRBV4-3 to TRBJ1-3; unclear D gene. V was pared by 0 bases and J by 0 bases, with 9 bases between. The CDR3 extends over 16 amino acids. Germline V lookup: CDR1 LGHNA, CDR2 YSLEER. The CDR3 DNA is TGCGCCAGCAGCCAAGATGTCGGGGTCTCTGGAAACACCATATATTTT. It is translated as CASSQDVGVSGNTIYF.

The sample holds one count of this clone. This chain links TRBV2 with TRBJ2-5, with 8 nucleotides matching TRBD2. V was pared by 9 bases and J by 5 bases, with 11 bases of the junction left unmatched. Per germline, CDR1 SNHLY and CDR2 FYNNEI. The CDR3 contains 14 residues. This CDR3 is CARGSGGSRETQYF. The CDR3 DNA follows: TGTGCCAGAGGGTCGGGGGGGAGTCGGGAGACCCAGTACTTC.

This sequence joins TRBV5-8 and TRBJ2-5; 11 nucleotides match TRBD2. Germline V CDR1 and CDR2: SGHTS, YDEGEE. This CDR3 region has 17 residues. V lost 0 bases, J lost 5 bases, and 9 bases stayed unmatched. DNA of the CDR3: TGTGCCAGCAGCTTGGAGGTAGCGGGAGGGCCGCGGGAGACCCAGTACTTC. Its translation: CASSLEVAGGPRETQYF.

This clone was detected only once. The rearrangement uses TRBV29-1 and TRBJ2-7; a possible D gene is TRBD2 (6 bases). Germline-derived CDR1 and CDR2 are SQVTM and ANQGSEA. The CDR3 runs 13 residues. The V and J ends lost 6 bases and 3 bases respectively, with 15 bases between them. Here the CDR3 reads CSVRLGEFYEQYF. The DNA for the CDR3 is TGCAGCGTAAGACTAGGGGAGTTCTACGAGCAGTACTTC.

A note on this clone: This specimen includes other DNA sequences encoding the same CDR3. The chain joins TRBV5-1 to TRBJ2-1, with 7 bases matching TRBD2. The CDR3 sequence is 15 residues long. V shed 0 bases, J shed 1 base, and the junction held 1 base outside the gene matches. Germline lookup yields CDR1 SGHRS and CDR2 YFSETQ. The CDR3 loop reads CASSLGGRSYNEQFF. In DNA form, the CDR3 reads TGCGCCAGCAGCTTGGGCGGGAGATCCTACAATGAGCAGTTCTTC.

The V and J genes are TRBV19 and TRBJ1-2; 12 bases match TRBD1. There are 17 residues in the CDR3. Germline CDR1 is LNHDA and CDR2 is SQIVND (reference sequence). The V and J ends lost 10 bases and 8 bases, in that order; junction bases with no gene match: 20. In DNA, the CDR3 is TGTGCCACCCGGTGGGGACAGGGGGCTGTGGGGGGTTGGGGCTACACCTTC. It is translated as CATRWGQGAVGGWGYTF.

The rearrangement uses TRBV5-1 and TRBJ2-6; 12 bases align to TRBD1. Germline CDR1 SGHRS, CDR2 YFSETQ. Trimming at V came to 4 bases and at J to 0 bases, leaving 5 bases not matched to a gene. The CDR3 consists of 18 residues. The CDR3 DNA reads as TGCGCCAGCAGCACGAGGGACAGGGGGCTCTCTGGGGCCAACGTCCTGACTTTC. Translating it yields CASSTRDRGLSGANVLTF.

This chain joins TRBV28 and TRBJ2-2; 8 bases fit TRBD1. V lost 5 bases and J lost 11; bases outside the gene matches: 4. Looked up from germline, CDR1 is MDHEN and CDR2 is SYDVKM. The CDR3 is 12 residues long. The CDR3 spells CASSPDRGELFF. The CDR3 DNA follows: TGTGCCAGCAGTCCTGACAGGGGTGAGCTGTTTTTT.